This T cell receptor beta chain was recorded in a study of T cell repertoires in cytomegalovirus infection. Study-level background: It can be stated that public TCR beta signatures indicated CMV infection as well as a matching HLA type. Overall study findings and caveats: Based on cumulative public TCR beta family frequency, carriers of CMV plus the relevant HLA were identified.

MiXCR was run by TCRdb on the reads, yielding one entry per CDR3 protein. The table lists around 530,000 distinct CDR3 sequences, more than 15% of them singletons. The CDR3 runs to 16 residues. CDR1 SGHVS and CDR2 FQNEAQ come from the germline V gene. Deletions cut 5 bases from V and 0 bases from J, with 14 bases between. Ten or more counts support this clonotype. Antigen specificity is unknown. This clonotype was sampled from a human donor in good health (CMV status not recorded). Some clones in this sample may be carry-over from other donors' samples. V is TRBV7-8 and J is TRBJ1-5; D is unresolved. Material for sequencing was CD8+ T cells from PBMCs. The CDR3 bases are TGTGCCAGCAGCGGGTCGTCGGGAAGTAGCAATCAGCCCCAGCATTTT. Translated: CASSGSSGSSNQPQHF.